What follows are 19 T cell receptor beta chains derived from one specimen sequenced in a study of T-cell reconstitution after alpha-beta-depleted transplantation in children (dated by TCRdb to 2016 to 2018). The library was obtained by PCR. These reads were obtained on an Illumina HiSeq 2500. TCR library preparation used molecular barcoding, with unique molecular identifiers applied to normalize quantification of the TCRbeta repertoire. The public reads were reanalyzed by TCRdb: fastp trimming at Q25, MiXCR alignment, in-frame beta chains only. Each entry merges the rows of one CDR3 protein and shows their most common DNA and genes. Within this sample are 17,000 or so distinct CDR3 sequences, with roughly 12% of them counted one time only. Clones ranked in the top ten supply 70% to 80% of the sample. Sample treatment or condition, as interpreted from the label and publication: allogeneic hematopoietic cell transplantation with graft depleted of TCRalphabeta T cells and CD19 B cells.

The sequences come from PBMCs, mostly from graft donor cells, collected 180 days after TCRalphabeta/CD19-depleted stem cell transplant. All receptors derive from a boy in the first two years of life who had a stem cell transplant for Wiskott-Aldrich syndrome, so the T cells may come from the graft donor.

The rearrangement joins TRBV7-9 to TRBJ2-5, with D possibly being TRBD1 or TRBD2 (7 bases each). CDR3 length: 14 amino acids. V was shortened by 4 bases and J by 5 bases, with 14 bases between the two germline ends. Per the germline V gene, CDR1 is SEHNR and CDR2 is FQNEAQ (reference sequence). CDR3 coding DNA: TGTGCCAGCAGCTACCCAGGGGGAGGGGAGACCCAGTACTTC. This encodes CASSYPGGGETQYF. Using reference TRBV7-9 and TRBJ2-5 for the parts outside the CDR3, the full variable domain is DTGVSQNPRHKITKRGQNVTFRCDPISEHNRLYWYRQTLGQGPEFLTYFQNEAQLEKSRLLSDRFSAERPKGSFSTLEIQRTEQGDSAMYLCASSYPGGGETQYFGPGTRLLVL.

The table lists this clonotype with a few counts. This rearrangement joins TRBV20-1 to TRBJ2-1; D is perhaps TRBD2 (5 bases). The V gene lost 3 bases and the J gene lost 0 bases, with 12 bases spanning the gap. The CDR3 covers 15 residues. Germline CDR1 and CDR2: DFQATT and SNEGSKA (reference sequence). CDR3 coding DNA: TGCAGTGCTAGTGGACTCCCCTTCTCCTACAATGAGCAGTTCTTC. Translated, it gives CSASGLPFSYNEQFF.

The CDR3 loop is CSVYQGHIQYF. As DNA, the CDR3 is TGCAGCGTTTATCAGGGGCACATTCAGTACTTC. The chain combines TRBV29-1 with TRBJ2-4, with a possible D match to TRBD1 (6 bases). Trimming removed 5 bases at V and 8 bases at J, with 10 bases between. This CDR3 is 11 amino acids long. Germline-derived CDR1 and CDR2 are SQVTM and ANQGSEA.

At least ten counts were recorded for this clonotype. The V and J genes are TRBV5-1 and TRBJ2-3; 10 bases align to TRBD2. The CDR3 is 14 amino acids. The germline gives CDR1 SGHRS, CDR2 YFSETQ. Germline trimming cut 2 bases from V and 5 bases from J; bases unmatched to any gene: 2. This CDR3 reads CASSLRLAGDTQYF. CDR3 nucleotide sequence: TGCGCCAGCAGCTTAAGACTAGCGGGAGATACGCAGTATTTT.

The table lists this clonotype with many counts. The chain couples TRBV21-1 to TRBJ2-7; the D call of TRBD1 is as the table states it, not checked on the DNA. TRBV21-1 is listed as a pseudogene. The CDR3 loop spans 17 amino acids. The CDR3 bases are TGTGCCAGCAGCATCCTAAGGCACCAGGGCTCCTCCTACGAGCAGTACTTC. It translates to CASSILRHQGSSYEQYF.

The rearrangement uses TRBV19 and TRBJ2-7; 7 bases fit TRBD1. Per the germline V gene, CDR1 is LNHDA and CDR2 is SQIVND (reference sequence). The trim removed 10 bases at V and 4 bases at J, leaving 10 bases unmatched. The length of the CDR3 is 13 residues. The CDR3 nucleotides read TGTGCCACCCCCTCCGGGACAGCTTACGAGCAGTACTTC. This sequence encodes CATPSGTAYEQYF.

The chain links TRBV7-9 to TRBJ1-2; D remains unclear. This CDR3 comprises 11 residues. V dropped 2 bases and J dropped 4 bases, with 2 bases sitting between them. The V gene's germline CDR1 is SEHNR and CDR2 FQNEAQ (reference sequence). The CDR3 sequence: CASSLIYGYTF. In DNA, the CDR3 is TGTGCCAGCAGCTTAATCTATGGCTACACCTTC.

This clonotype was observed many times. The chain employs TRBV20-1 and TRBJ2-1; no definite D call. The germline gives CDR1 DFQATT, CDR2 SNEGSKA (reference sequence). The CDR3 has 14 amino acids. Trimming left V 4 bases short and J 2 bases short, with 12 bases between. The CDR3 sequence is CSATGWSPYNEQFF. CDR3 DNA sequence: TGCAGTGCTACTGGTTGGAGTCCCTACAATGAGCAGTTCTTC.

This clonotype came up many times. The CDR3 sequence is CASSFVPYEQYF. The CDR3 DNA reads TGTGCCAGCAGTTTCGTACCCTACGAGCAGTACTTC. This rearrangement joins TRBV28 to TRBJ2-7; D is uncertain. Trimming shortened V by 3 bases and J by 2 bases, and 5 bases separated the two germline ends. This CDR3 has 12 amino acids. The germline gives CDR1 MDHEN, CDR2 SYDVKM.

This clonotype turned up a few times. The chain combines TRBV12-3 or TRBV12-4 with TRBJ1-3; D not certain. There are 13 residues in the CDR3. Trimming cost V 6 bases and J 0 bases, with 6 bases left between them. For the CDR3, the DNA is TGTGCCAGCAGCGGAGTCTCTGGAAACACCATATATTTT. Protein: CASSGVSGNTIYF.

This clonotype appeared many times. The rearrangement links TRBV21-1 to TRBJ2-7; the table's D call, TRBD2, has no DNA check behind it. TRBV21-1 is a pseudogene. This CDR3 has 17 amino acids. The CDR3 region is CASSKFPPGTSGYEQYF. CDR3 nucleotides: TGTGCCAGCAGCAAATTCCCGCCGGGGACTAGCGGCTACGAGCAGTACTTC.

The chain joins TRBV11-2 to TRBJ2-1, with TRBD1 identical over 8 bases. V lost 6 bases and J lost 2; bases outside the gene matches: 9. Looked up from germline, CDR1 is SGHAT and CDR2 is FQNNGV. The CDR3 is made up of 16 amino acids. The CDR3 region is CASRFTGGITYNEQFF. The CDR3 DNA follows: TGTGCCAGCAGATTTACAGGGGGGATCACCTACAATGAGCAGTTCTTC.

This clonotype was picked up a small number of times. This chain links TRBV20-1 with TRBJ2-1, with D maybe TRBD2 (6 bases). This CDR3 has 15 amino acids. Germline V gene sequence: CDR1 DFQATT, CDR2 SNEGSKA (reference sequence). Trimming took 1 base from V and 8 from J, leaving 18 bases between them. CDR3 region: CSARVSGRLYHEQFF. As DNA, the CDR3 is TGCAGTGCTAGAGTGTCCGGGAGATTATACCATGAGCAGTTCTTC.

As concerns this clonotype: One junction end does not reproduce the germline sequence, and a read error may be involved. CDR3 loop: CASRLAADQETQYF. The CDR3 DNA reads TGCGCCAGCAGATTGGCAGCGGACCAAGAGACCCAGTACTTC. The J gene is TRBJ2-5, the V gene TRBV5-1, with D possibly TRBD2 on 5 matching bases. The length of the CDR3 is 14 residues. CDR1 and CDR2 (germline): SGHRS, YFSETQ.

This clonotype has ten or more counts. The chain recombines TRBV5-1 with TRBJ2-5, with D tentatively TRBD1 or TRBD2 (5 bases each). Trimming left V 0 bases short and J 2 bases short, with 14 bases between. Germline V gene sequence: CDR1 SGHRS, CDR2 YFSETQ. This CDR3 is 16 amino acids long. CDR3 nucleotides: TGCGCCAGCAGCTTGGCCGGGGCGGTTCGGCAAGAGACCCAGTACTTC. Amino acid sequence: CASSLAGAVRQETQYF.

This clonotype came up a few times. The V call is TRBV6-2 or TRBV6-3, the J call TRBJ2-1, with 11 bases lining up with TRBD2. The germline V gene encodes CDR1 MNHEY and CDR2 SVGEGT. The V gene end was trimmed by 6 bases and the J gene end by 7 bases; junction bases not matched to a gene: 8. The CDR3 length is 15 residues. CDR3 in DNA: TGTGCCAGCAGAGATAGCGGGGGGGCGCGGAATGAGCAGTTCTTC. Its translation: CASRDSGGARNEQFF.

This clonotype was detected many times. CDR3 protein: CASSPRGQGLGEQFF. CDR3 DNA: TGTGCCAGCAGCCCCCGAGGACAGGGGCTCGGTGAGCAGTTCTTC. The V call is TRBV7-9, the J call TRBJ2-1, with 9 nucleotides matching TRBD1. CDR1 and CDR2 (germline): SEHNR, FQNEAQ (reference sequence). V lost 5 bases and J lost 9; bases outside the gene matches: 11. The CDR3 runs 15 residues.

This clonotype was detected once. The gene calls are TRBV6-1 and TRBJ2-1; D not certain. The ends were cut back, 4 bases at V and 9 bases at J, with 7 bases in the middle. This CDR3 comprises 11 residues. The germline V gene encodes CDR1 MNHNS and CDR2 SASEGT. The CDR3 bases are TGTGCCAGCAGTGGTCGGGTTGAGCAGTTCTTC. This sequence encodes CASSGRVEQFF.

This clonotype was picked up many times. The chain employs TRBV2 and TRBJ1-6, with 9 bases that match TRBD1. This CDR3 comprises 14 residues. The V segment lost 7 bases and the J segment 9 bases; nucleotides outside the gene matches: 7. CDR1 and CDR2 (germline): SNHLY, FYNNEI. CDR3 sequence: CASIWGQGISPLHF. Written as DNA, the CDR3 is TGTGCCAGCATATGGGGACAGGGTATTTCACCCCTCCACTTT.